The next 24 T cell receptor beta chains were all read from a single sample in a study of blood T cells in healthy people across ages. The authors ran a second PCR of roughly 6 to 12 cycles using a sample-barcoded 5' primer and a J-beta primer mix. TCRdb ran MiXCR on the 5' RACE reads and lists one entry per CDR3 protein. Counted here are about 1.7 million distinct CDR3 sequences, roughly 27% occurring once; the ten biggest clones make up 7.7%. Sample: blood. The receptors here all came from a woman aged 25 to 45 in good health.

The rearrangement uses TRBV7-2 and TRBJ2-7; TRBD2 matches at 8 bases. Germline V gene lookup returns CDR1 SGHTA and CDR2 FQGNSA. V trimming: 10 bases; J trimming: 2 bases; junction bases outside the gene matches: 10. CDR3 size: 14 residues. Written as DNA, the CDR3 is TGTGCCATCTCAACCGGGACTAGGGCCTACGAGCAGTACTTC. Protein sequence: CAISTGTRAYEQYF.

The chain recombines TRBV3-1 with TRBJ2-1; D gene ambiguous. Trimming left V 0 bases short and J 1 base short, with 7 bases between. Germline V lookup: CDR1 LGHDT, CDR2 YNNKEL (reference sequence). This CDR3 is 15 amino acids long. The CDR3 here is CASSQDSRSYNEQFF. Here the CDR3 DNA reads TGTGCCAGCAGCCAAGATTCGAGATCCTACAATGAGCAGTTCTTC.

This clonotype was seen a handful of times. The V gene is TRBV29-1, the J gene TRBJ1-1; D is unclear. Looked up from germline, CDR1 is SQVTM and CDR2 is ANQGSEA. The CDR3 sequence is 13 residues long. Trimming cost V 4 bases and J 3 bases, with 12 bases left between them. CDR3 nucleotide sequence: TGCAGCGTTGTGAGGTACACCGACACTGAAGCTTTCTTT. Amino acid sequence: CSVVRYTDTEAFF.

This clonotype was detected many times. CDR3 sequence (DNA): TGCAGTGCGAAACAGGGAGATTACGCTTTCGGGCAGTACTTC. Residues: CSAKQGDYAFGQYF. The genes are TRBV20-1 and TRBJ2-7, with D possibly being TRBD1 (6 bases). The CDR3 runs to 14 residues. Trimming removed 6 bases at V and 9 bases at J, with 24 bases between. The germline CDR1 and CDR2 sequences are DFQATT and SNEGSKA (reference sequence).

This clonotype was seen a handful of times. This sequence joins TRBV7-9 and TRBJ2-3; D perhaps matches TRBD1 (6 bases). The CDR3 runs 15 residues. The germline V gene has CDR1 SEHNR and CDR2 FQNEAQ (reference sequence). Trimming pared 8 bases from V and 6 bases from J, leaving 21 bases between. CDR3 in amino acids: CASASVGQPSDTQYF. Written as DNA, the CDR3 is TGTGCCAGCGCCTCGGTCGGACAGCCTAGTGATACGCAGTATTTT.

The sample holds many counts of this clonotype. This chain connects TRBV29-1 to TRBJ2-1; no definite D call. The CDR3 spans 11 residues. With 7 bases removed from V and 7 bases from J, the gap between germline ends came to 11 bases. Germline V lookup: CDR1 SQVTM, CDR2 ANQGSEA. The CDR3: CSAGVGNEQFF. For the CDR3, the DNA is TGCAGCGCTGGAGTGGGAAATGAGCAGTTCTTC.

This clonotype was found a few times. The chain employs TRBV6-2 or TRBV6-3 and TRBJ2-1, with 12 bases aligning to TRBD2. Germline CDR1 is MNHEY and CDR2 is SVGEGT. This CDR3 is 15 amino acids long. Trimming took 4 bases from V and 6 from J; bases not matched to a gene: 4. CDR3 sequence: CASSFTSGRPNEQFF. The DNA of the CDR3 is TGTGCCAGCAGTTTCACTAGCGGGAGGCCCAATGAGCAGTTCTTC.

At least ten counts were recorded for this clonotype. This chain links TRBV29-1 with TRBJ2-7; possibly TRBD1 or TRBD2 for D (5 bases each). V lost 4 bases and J 3 bases, leaving 10 bases between the germline ends. This CDR3 comprises 12 residues. Germline V gene lookup returns CDR1 SQVTM and CDR2 ANQGSEA. The CDR3 is CSVGGVGYEQYF. In nucleotides, the CDR3 is TGCAGCGTTGGAGGGGTGGGCTACGAGCAGTACTTC.

V and J are TRBV20-1 and TRBJ2-3; perhaps TRBD2 as D (5 bases). With 5 bases removed from V and 5 bases from J, the gap between germline ends came to 14 bases. This CDR3 spans 13 amino acids. CDR1 is DFQATT and CDR2 is SNEGSKA in the germline V gene (reference sequence). CDR3 residues: CSAARARGDTQYF. CDR3 nucleotides: TGCAGTGCTGCTCGGGCCCGGGGAGATACGCAGTATTTT.

This clonotype appeared many times. A read error may produce the germline difference seen at one junction end. The chain employs TRBV10-3 and TRBJ2-1, with D tentatively TRBD1 or TRBD2 (5 bases each). CDR3 length equals 14 residues. CDR1 and CDR2 from the germline V gene are ENHRY and SYGVKD. CDR3 loop: CAIGEGLSYNEQFF. The CDR3, as DNA: TGTGCCATCGGTGAGGGGTTGTCCTACAATGAGCAGTTCTTC.

This clonotype was picked up a small number of times. The chain recombines TRBV5-1 with TRBJ2-7; 7 bases agree with TRBD1. The ends lost 0 bases at V and 0 bases at J; junction bases unmatched: 6. Germline V CDR1 and CDR2: SGHRS, YFSETQ. The CDR3 is made up of 16 amino acids. The CDR3 reads CASSLARGTNSYEQYF. The CDR3 DNA sequence: TGCGCCAGCAGCTTGGCCAGGGGGACAAACTCCTACGAGCAGTACTTC.

There are many counts of this clonotype. The chain links TRBV11-2 to TRBJ2-1; 8 bases are shared with TRBD2. From germline, CDR1 is SGHAT and CDR2 FQNNGV. V lost 1 base and J lost 3; bases outside the gene matches: 5. The length of the CDR3 is 16 residues. CDR3 protein: CASSLAAGGYYNEQFF. CDR3 bases: TGTGCCAGCAGCTTAGCGGCGGGGGGCTACTACAATGAGCAGTTCTTC.

This clonotype was counted only a few times. The chain has TRBV29-1 and TRBJ1-2, with 8 bases fitting TRBD1. The CDR3 extends over 13 amino acids. Per the germline V gene, CDR1 is SQVTM and CDR2 is ANQGSEA. The V gene end was trimmed by 4 bases and the J gene end by 7 bases; junction bases not matched to a gene: 8. The CDR3, as DNA: TGCAGCGTTGTTCGGACAGGGTGGAGTGGCTACACCTTC. It specifies CSVVRTGWSGYTF.

The chain carries TRBV6-1 and TRBJ1-2; TRBD1 is a possible D gene (5 bases). Germline CDR1 and CDR2: MNHNS and SASEGT. The germline V and J ends were trimmed by 2 bases and 6 bases, with 10 bases remaining between them. The CDR3 totals 13 residues. The CDR3 reads CASSEREGDGYTF. The CDR3 bases are TGTGCCAGCAGTGAAAGGGAAGGGGATGGCTACACCTTC.

The CDR3 region has the DNA TGTGCCAGCAGAACGACTGGTAGCACAGATACGCAGTATTTT. Amino acid sequence: CASRTTGSTDTQYF. The chain uses TRBV27 and TRBJ2-3; D is undetermined. Germline lookup yields CDR1 MNHEY and CDR2 SMNVEV (reference sequence). This CDR3 region has 14 residues. V dropped 6 bases and J dropped 0 bases, with 10 bases sitting between them.

This clonotype was counted ten times or more. The germline gene is not matched at one end of the junction; a read error may be the cause. The chain carries TRBV5-1 and TRBJ2-7, with TRBD1 identical over 7 bases. The CDR3 is 16 residues long. Germline values: CDR1 SGHRS, CDR2 YFSETQ. The CDR3 loop is CASSLALGQWTYEKYF. The CDR3 bases are TGCGCCAGCAGCTTGGCGTTGGGACAGTGGACCTACGAGAAGTACTTC.

This clonotype was detected only a few times. This sequence joins TRBV12-3 or TRBV12-4 and TRBJ1-1; no clear D gene. V was clipped by 3 bases and J by 1 base, with 6 bases between them. The CDR3 consists of 13 residues. The CDR3 reads CASSFERNTEAFF. The DNA of the CDR3 is TGTGCCAGCAGTTTCGAGAGGAACACTGAAGCTTTCTTT.

This clonotype came up a few times. The CDR3 protein is CASSYTDAGYNEQFF. The CDR3 coding sequence is TGCGCCAGCAGCTACACAGACGCGGGTTACAATGAGCAGTTCTTC. V and J are TRBV4-3 and TRBJ2-1, with TRBD2 as a possible D gene (5 bases). Per the germline V gene, CDR1 is LGHNA and CDR2 is YSLEER. V lost 5 bases and J lost 4, with 15 bases in between. This CDR3 has 15 residues.

This clonotype was counted between two and nine times. An end of the junction does not agree with germline; a read error may underlie this. The genes are TRBV29-1 and TRBJ2-7; D might be TRBD1 (6 bases). The end of the DNA is better explained by TRBJ2-5, so the J call may be wrong. The CDR3 contains 13 residues. Germline V gene sequence: CDR1 SQVTM, CDR2 ANQGSEA. The CDR3 region is CCVEDQGRETQYF. The CDR3 DNA reads as TGCTGCGTTGAAGATCAGGGGCGGGAGACCCAGTACTTC.

CDR3: CSVEELAYSDTQYF. The CDR3 DNA reads TGCAGCGTTGAAGAGCTAGCGTACTCAGATACGCAGTATTTT. The J gene is TRBJ2-3, the V gene TRBV29-1; tentative D call: TRBD2 (6 bases). The CDR3 sequence is 14 residues long. V shed 0 bases and J shed 4 bases, with 11 bases lying between them. Germline CDR1 reads SQVTM; CDR2 reads ANQGSEA.

On this clonotype itself: A much larger clone differs from this one at a single base, so this may be a read error. The V gene is TRBV4-2, the J gene TRBJ2-7; a weak D match, TRBD2 (6 bases). Germline V gene lookup returns CDR1 LGHNA and CDR2 YNFKEQ. The CDR3 is 16 amino acids. V was clipped by 0 bases and J by 5 bases, with 17 bases between them. The CDR3, as DNA: TGTGCCAGCAGCCAAGACTTGGCGGGGCGCACCAACGAGCAGTACTTC. Its protein product is CASSQDLAGRTNEQYF.

The chain is built from TRBV14 and TRBJ1-1; no clear D gene. Trimming took 1 base from V and 6 from J, leaving 12 bases between them. The CDR3 totals 14 residues. From germline, CDR1 is SGHDN and CDR2 FVKESK. The DNA of the CDR3 is TGTGCCAGCAGCCAAGCAATCCCCCCTCCTGAAGCTTTCTTT. Translation: CASSQAIPPPEAFF.

The gene calls are TRBV28 and TRBJ2-4, with TRBD1 matching over 8 bases. Matching the DNA end better, TRBJ2-5 makes the J call doubtful. From germline, CDR1 is MDHEN and CDR2 SYDVKM. This CDR3 region has 14 residues. The chain's CDR3 is CASSSPGGRETQYF. CDR3 DNA sequence: TGTGCCAGCAGTTCCCCAGGGGGCAGGGAGACCCAGTACTTC.

This clonotype was found a few times. The V and J genes are TRBV29-1 and TRBJ1-2, with TRBD1 identical over 7 bases. With V trimmed by 8 bases and J by 6 bases, 12 bases remained unmatched. Germline V gene lookup returns CDR1 SQVTM and CDR2 ANQGSEA. CDR3 length: 13 amino acids. The CDR3 reads CSTEGDRVHGYTF. CDR3 bases: TGCAGCACAGAGGGTGACAGGGTCCATGGCTACACCTTC.